The 10 T cell receptor beta chains given below trace back to one sample, sequenced in a study of tumor-infiltrating lymphocytes in oesophageal squamous cell carcinoma. TCRdb reprocessed the PCR reads with MiXCR, giving one entry per CDR3 protein. The sample has 15,000 to 20,000 distinct CDR3 sequences, 35% to 50% seen once. The source material was normal esophageal tissue next to the tumor. Receptors were obtained from a male donor with esophageal squamous cell carcinoma.

The chain joins TRBV7-2 to TRBJ2-1; 7 bases fit TRBD1. The J segment lost 10 bases and the V segment lost 2 bases, leaving 11 bases of the junction unmatched. Germline V gives CDR1 SGHTA, CDR2 FQGNSA. The CDR3 is made up of 15 amino acids. The DNA of the CDR3 is TGTGCCAGCAGCTTAACGAGGGGGCCCCTTCGGGAGCAGTTCTTC. Its translation is CASSLTRGPLREQFF. The full variable domain, its missing parts supplied by reference TRBV7-2 and TRBJ2-1, is GAGVSQSPSNKVTEKGKDVELRCDPISGHTALYWYRQSLGQGLEFLIYFQGNSAPDKSGLPSDRFSAERTGGSVSTLTIQRTQQEDSAVYLCASSLTRGPLREQFFGPGTRLTVL.

The table lists this clonotype with many counts. A read error may explain this, as a much larger clone is one base away. The V and J genes are TRBV12-3 or TRBV12-4 and TRBJ2-5, with TRBD2 matching over 8 bases. With V trimmed by 6 bases and J by 11 bases, 14 bases remained unmatched. This CDR3 comprises 14 residues. For the CDR3, the DNA is TGTGCCAGCAGGCGGGAGGACTCCTACAATGAGCAGTACTTC. Its protein product is CASRREDSYNEQYF.

This clonotype was counted ten times or more. This rearrangement joins TRBV12-3 or TRBV12-4 to TRBJ1-1; D unresolved. This CDR3 contains 14 residues. V was clipped by 3 bases and J by 0 bases, with 8 bases between them. CDR3 in amino acids: CASSFEVMNTEAFF. The CDR3 region has the DNA TGTGCCAGCAGTTTTGAGGTTATGAACACTGAAGCTTTCTTT.

This clonotype has only a few counts. V and J are TRBV7-2 and TRBJ2-5, with D possibly TRBD2 on 5 matching bases. The J call may not be correct, given that the DNA end is closer to TRBJ2-1. Germline V gives CDR1 SGHTA, CDR2 FQGNSA. This CDR3 is built from 14 residues. CDR3 sequence: CASSQQLVLLEQFF. DNA of the CDR3: TGTGCCAGCAGCCAACAACTAGTTCTACTTGAGCAGTTCTTC.

The chain carries TRBV7-9 and TRBJ1-3; D possibly corresponds to TRBD1 (6 bases). V lost 0 bases to trimming and J lost 2 bases, with 11 bases between them. This CDR3 region has 16 residues. Looked up from germline, CDR1 is SEHNR and CDR2 is FQNEAQ (reference sequence). CDR3 amino acids: CASSLAVGAPGNTIYF. In DNA form, the CDR3 reads TGTGCCAGCAGCTTAGCGGTGGGGGCCCCTGGAAACACCATATATTTT. The full variable domain, rest sourced from reference TRBV7-9 and TRBJ1-3, is DTGVSQNPRHKITKRGQNVTFRCDPISEHNRLYWYRQTLGQGPEFLTYFQNEAQLEKSRLLSDRFSAERPKGSFSTLEIQRTEQGDSAMYLCASSLAVGAPGNTIYFGEGSWLTVV.

This clonotype occurred many times. V and J are TRBV10-3 and TRBJ2-7; 7 bases fit TRBD1. J gave up 5 bases and V 4 bases, and 2 bases lay outside the gene matches. CDR1 and CDR2 (germline): ENHRY, SYGVKD. The CDR3 loop spans 12 amino acids. The CDR3 sequence is CAISGQGDEQYF. The CDR3 DNA reads as TGTGCCATCAGTGGCCAGGGGGACGAGCAGTACTTC.

A remark on this clonotype: Its ends do not fully match the called genes, so a read error is possible. The V call is TRBV12-3 or TRBV12-4, the J call TRBJ2-3; 10 bases line up with TRBD2. This CDR3 has 15 amino acids. CDR3 sequence: CVSSGIAGGVDTQYF. The CDR3 DNA sequence: TGTGTCAGCAGCGGGATAGCGGGAGGAGTAGATACGCAGTATTTT.

The chain couples TRBV7-2 to TRBJ2-5; a weak D match, TRBD1 (6 bases). The CDR3 length is 15 residues. Trimming pared 5 bases from V and 2 bases from J, leaving 15 bases between. The V gene's germline CDR1 is SGHTA and CDR2 FQGNSA. The CDR3 bases are TGTGCCAGCAGCCCGCGGCTTAGGGGGCAAGAGACCCAGTACTTC. Its protein is CASSPRLRGQETQYF.

This clonotype was counted many times. J is TRBJ2-7 and V is TRBV7-3; 9 nucleotides agree with TRBD2. Trimming took 5 bases from V and 5 from J; bases not matched to a gene: 13. Germline V lookup: CDR1 SGHTA, CDR2 FQGTGA. The CDR3 runs 16 residues. This CDR3 is CASSQQAGTSIHEQYF. The CDR3 bases are TGTGCCAGCAGCCAACAAGCCGGGACTAGCATCCACGAGCAGTACTTC.

Many counts were recorded for this clonotype. This rearrangement joins TRBV12-3 or TRBV12-4 to TRBJ1-2; 7 nucleotides line up with TRBD1. The CDR3 runs to 14 residues. J was trimmed by 4 bases and V by 2 bases; bases with no gene match: 4. DNA for the CDR3: TGTGCCAGCAGTTTAAGAGGGGACAGCTATGGCTACACCTTC. This codes for CASSLRGDSYGYTF.